What follows is one T cell receptor beta chain and its context. Its antigen remains unidentified. TCRdb fed the reads into MiXCR, producing one record per CDR3 protein. The sample contains about 140,000 distinct CDR3 sequences, about 6.1% of which appear only once. The CDR3 runs to 14 residues. CDR1 is SNHLY, CDR2 FYNNEI, per germline. J gave up 4 bases and V 7 bases, and 6 bases lay outside the gene matches. This entry belongs to a study of T cell repertoires in cytomegalovirus infection. Across the whole study: Public TCR beta signatures were indicative of both CMV infection and a matching HLA type.

Study observations and caveats: In two of eight donors, the top clonotype was HLA-C-restricted CMV-specific.

This chain joins TRBV2 and TRBJ2-2, with 7 positions matching TRBD1. This receptor was identified in a human donor in good health (CMV status not recorded). Some clones in this sample may be carry-over from other donors' samples. Sequences were obtained from PBMCs. CDR3 residues: CASTLDRRTGELFF. In nucleotides, the CDR3 is TGTGCCAGCACCTTGGACAGGCGCACCGGGGAGCTGTTTTTT. The variable domain in full, completed from reference TRBV2 and TRBJ2-2, reads EPEVTQTPSHQVTQMGQEVILRCVPISNHLYFYWYRQILGQKVEFLVSFYNNEISEKSEIFDDQFSVERPDGSNFTLKIRSTKLEDSAMYFCASTLDRRTGELFFGEGSRLTVL.